This TCR beta chain was captured in a study of chemoradiotherapy in HPV16-positive cancers. As for the study in general: Candidate HPV-specific T-cell clones and common TCR motifs came from functional assays in two HPV16-positive patients.

Only in-frame clones appear in the TCRdb table, and some are missing; sequencing was by immunoSEQ multiplex PCR. This table has 25,000 to 30,000 clones, approximately 94% appearing once. J was trimmed by 5 bases and V by 0 bases; bases with no gene match: 3. The germline V gene encodes CDR1 SGHRS and CDR2 YFSETQ. The CDR3 is 16 residues long. The sequence was obtained from a human donor with HPV-associated anogenital cancer. The chain employs TRBV5-1 and TRBJ2-1; 12 bases are a match to TRBD2. The source was blood, collected from a patient who underwent chemoradiotherapy. The CDR3 DNA sequence: TGCGCCAGCAGCTTGGGTTCTAGCGGGGGGGACAATGAGCAGTTCTTC. As protein: CASSLGSSGGDNEQFF.